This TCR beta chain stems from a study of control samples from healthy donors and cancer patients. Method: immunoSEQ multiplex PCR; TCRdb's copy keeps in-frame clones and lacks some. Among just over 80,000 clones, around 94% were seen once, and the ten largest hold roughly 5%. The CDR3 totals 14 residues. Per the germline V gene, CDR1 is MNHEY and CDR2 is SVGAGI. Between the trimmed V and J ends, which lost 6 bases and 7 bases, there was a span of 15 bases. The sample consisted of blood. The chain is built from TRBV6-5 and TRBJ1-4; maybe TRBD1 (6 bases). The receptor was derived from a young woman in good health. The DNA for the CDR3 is TGTGCCAGCAGCTCGACAGGAGCAGGTGAAAAACTGTTTTTT. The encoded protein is CASSSTGAGEKLFF.